The 21 T cell receptor beta chains in this list originate from one sample, sequenced in a study of blood T cell repertoires in COVID-19. This table comes from immunoSEQ multiplex PCR, and its TCRdb copy is limited to in-frame clones, with some not included. The sample holds 120,000 to 150,000 clones; 70% to 90% are singletons and the top ten take less than 2%. Material for sequencing was peripheral blood. The receptors originated from a woman aged 55 to 70 with acute or convalescent COVID-19.

The gene calls are TRBV10-1 and TRBJ2-1, with TRBD2 matching over 8 bases. This CDR3 has 15 amino acids. The germline V gene encodes CDR1 WNHNN and CDR2 SYGVQD (reference sequence). The V and J ends lost 6 bases and 0 bases, in that order; junction bases with no gene match: 4. The CDR3 region is CASRGSGVSYNEQFF. DNA of the CDR3: TGCGCCAGCAGAGGTAGCGGGGTCTCCTACAATGAGCAGTTCTTC.

The genes are TRBV2 and TRBJ1-3; TRBD1 matches at 8 bases. The CDR3 loop spans 14 amino acids. Germline assignment: CDR1 SNHLY and CDR2 FYNNEI. The V gene end was trimmed by 8 bases and the J gene end by 2 bases; junction bases not matched to a gene: 5. This chain's CDR3 is CASPQGGPGNTIYF. In DNA, the CDR3 is TGTGCCAGCCCACAGGGGGGGCCTGGAAACACCATATATTTT.

This chain connects TRBV7-8 to TRBJ2-7, with D possibly matching TRBD1 (6 bases). V was cut by 1 base and J by 2 bases, with 9 bases left in between. Per the germline V gene, CDR1 is SGHVS and CDR2 is FQNEAQ. This CDR3 comprises 14 residues. CDR3 nucleotide sequence: TGTGCCAGCAGCTTAGAAGGGGACACCTACGAGCAGTACTTC. It is translated as CASSLEGDTYEQYF.

The chain carries TRBV15 and TRBJ1-4; perhaps TRBD1 as D (6 bases). From germline, CDR1 is LNHNV and CDR2 YYDKDF (reference sequence). V was shortened by 3 bases and J by 4 bases, with 9 bases between the two germline ends. The CDR3 spans 14 residues. Written as DNA, the CDR3 is TGTGCCACCAGCAGGACAGGTATTAATGAAAAACTGTTTTTT. As protein: CATSRTGINEKLFF.

The chain recombines TRBV23-1 with TRBJ1-5; D is unresolved. TRBV23-1 is known as an ORF, though its function is uncertain. The germline V and J ends were trimmed by 7 bases and 1 base, with 11 bases remaining between them. The CDR3 sequence is 14 residues long. CDR3 sequence (DNA): TGCGCCAGCACCGGCCCGGGGAGCAATCAGCCCCAGCATTTT. This encodes CASTGPGSNQPQHF.

The V gene is TRBV28, the J gene TRBJ2-3; 11 positions match TRBD2. Trimming removed 5 bases from V and 4 bases from J; junction bases left unmatched: 5. This CDR3 is built from 15 residues. Germline lookup yields CDR1 MDHEN and CDR2 SYDVKM. Here the CDR3 reads CASSLAGGRADTQYF. CDR3 DNA: TGTGCCAGCAGTCTAGCGGGGGGCAGGGCAGATACGCAGTATTTT.

The chain couples TRBV11-1 to TRBJ1-1, with 7 positions matching TRBD1. The V segment lost 1 base and the J segment 6 bases; nucleotides outside the gene matches: 2. The CDR3 totals 13 residues. Germline CDR1 and CDR2: SGHAT and FQDESV (reference sequence). CDR3 sequence reads: CASSLGRGAEAFF. The CDR3 coding sequence is TGTGCCAGCAGCTTAGGCAGGGGGGCTGAAGCTTTCTTT.

V usage is TRBV11-1 and J usage is TRBJ2-1; a possible D gene is TRBD1 (6 bases). The CDR3 sequence is 15 residues long. Trimming took 5 bases from V and 0 from J, leaving 11 bases between them. From germline, CDR1 is SGHAT and CDR2 FQDESV (reference sequence). Here the CDR3 reads CASSPDRSSYNEQFF. CDR3 DNA: TGTGCCAGCAGCCCGGACAGAAGCTCCTACAATGAGCAGTTCTTC. Full variable domain (outside the CDR3, taken from reference TRBV11-1 and TRBJ2-1): EAEVAQSPRYKITEKSQAVAFWCDPISGHATLYWYRQILGQGPELLVQFQDESVVDDSQLPKDRFSAERLKGVDSTLKIQPAELGDSAMYLCASSPDRSSYNEQFFGPGTRLTVL.

The rearrangement joins TRBV5-1 to TRBJ1-5; no clear D gene. The germline V and J ends were trimmed by 1 base and 4 bases, with 6 bases remaining between them. Germline loops: CDR1 SGHRS, CDR2 YFSETQ. This CDR3 spans 13 amino acids. CDR3: CASSLFGNQPQHF. CDR3 coding DNA: TGCGCCAGCAGCTTGTTCGGGAATCAGCCCCAGCATTTT.

This chain connects TRBV7-9 to TRBJ1-6; 7 nucleotides line up with TRBD1. CDR1 and CDR2 from the germline V gene are SEHNR and FQNEAQ (reference sequence). V lost 4 bases to trimming and J lost 9 bases; unmatched junction nucleotides: 12. The CDR3 spans 16 residues. CDR3 bases: TGTGCCAGCAGCTCTCAACGGGACAGCGAAACTTCACCCCTCCACTTT. This encodes CASSSQRDSETSPLHF.

This CDR3 reads CARTRRMNYGYTF. CDR3 DNA sequence: TGTGCCAGGACCCGGCGGATGAACTATGGCTACACCTTC. The chain joins TRBV21-1 to TRBJ1-2. TRBV21-1 counts as a pseudogene. The CDR3 has 13 residues.

In this sample, this clone turned up once. V and J are TRBV10-3 and TRBJ1-2, with TRBD1 matching 8 bases. The V gene end was trimmed by 7 bases and the J gene end by 7 bases; junction bases not matched to a gene: 8. Germline CDR1 and CDR2: ENHRY and SYGVKD. This CDR3 is 13 amino acids long. CDR3 protein: CAITGDRMGGYTF. The CDR3 DNA reads TGTGCCATCACCGGGGACAGGATGGGTGGCTACACCTTC.

The rearrangement uses TRBV3-1 (or the pseudogene TRBV3-2) and TRBJ2-7; TRBD1 matches at 8 bases. The CDR3 covers 15 residues. Trimming at V came to 1 base and at J to 3 bases, leaving 5 bases not matched to a gene. Looked up from germline, CDR1 is LGHDT and CDR2 is YNNKEL (reference sequence). The CDR3 DNA reads TGTGCCAGCAGCCAAGCCCCGGACAGGGACTACGAGCAGTACTTC. It specifies CASSQAPDRDYEQYF.

The chain combines TRBV6-2 or TRBV6-3 with TRBJ2-1, with 16 bases aligning to TRBD2. Germline values: CDR1 MNHEY, CDR2 SVGEGT. This CDR3 region has 16 residues. Unmatched junction bases numbered 11, after V lost 6 bases and J lost 12 bases. The CDR3: CASSRPGLAGGLMQFF. The CDR3 region has the DNA TGTGCCAGCAGCCGACCGGGACTAGCGGGGGGGCTAATGCAGTTCTTC.

The chain links TRBV4-3 to TRBJ2-7, with 9 bases that match TRBD1. Trimming took 3 bases from V and 3 from J; bases not matched to a gene: 6. The germline CDR1 and CDR2 sequences are LGHNA and YSLEER. The CDR3 spans 15 residues. The CDR3, as DNA: TGCGCCAGCAGCCACAGCGGGACAGGGAGCTACGAGCAGTACTTC. Encoded protein: CASSHSGTGSYEQYF.

The rearrangement joins TRBV6-5 to TRBJ1-6; D is perhaps TRBD1 (5 bases). V was cut by 2 bases and J by 5 bases, with 10 bases left in between. Germline V gives CDR1 MNHEY, CDR2 SVGAGI. The CDR3 runs to 15 residues. CDR3 bases: TGTGCCAGCAGTTACCGACAGCCTGATAATTCACCCCTCCACTTT. Amino acid sequence: CASSYRQPDNSPLHF.

The V and J genes are TRBV4-1 and TRBJ1-5, with TRBD1 matching over 7 bases. The V and J ends lost 2 bases and 5 bases, in that order; junction bases with no gene match: 0. The CDR3 runs to 13 residues. Per the germline V gene, CDR1 is MGHRA and CDR2 is YSYEKL. In nucleotides, the CDR3 is TGCGCCAGCAGCCAACAGGGGGATCAGCCCCAGCATTTT. Protein: CASSQQGDQPQHF.

The chain joins TRBV30 to TRBJ1-4; D not certain. Germline CDR1 is GTSNPN and CDR2 is SVGIG (reference sequence). The length of the CDR3 is 14 residues. With 4 bases removed from V and 5 bases from J, the gap between germline ends came to 14 bases. This chain's CDR3 is CAWTARGLNEKLFF. CDR3 nucleotides: TGTGCCTGGACCGCTAGAGGGCTAAATGAAAAACTGTTTTTT.

The V call is TRBV4-2, the J call TRBJ1-2; D remains ambiguous. The CDR3 is 15 residues long. Germline V lookup: CDR1 LGHNA, CDR2 YNFKEQ. V lost 1 base and J 7 bases, leaving 16 bases between the germline ends. This CDR3 reads CASSQGTESRSGYTF. CDR3 nucleotide sequence: TGTGCCAGCAGCCAAGGTACCGAGAGCCGCTCTGGCTACACCTTC.

The count of this clone is one. V gene TRBV5-1 combines with J gene TRBJ1-1; TRBD1 aligns across 8 bases. The V segment lost 0 bases and the J segment 7 bases; nucleotides outside the gene matches: 8. From germline, CDR1 is SGHRS and CDR2 YFSETQ. The CDR3 is 15 residues long. The chain's CDR3 is CASSLESVGTGEAFF. The CDR3 DNA follows: TGCGCCAGCAGCTTGGAGAGCGTGGGGACAGGTGAAGCTTTCTTT.

This chain links TRBV9 with TRBJ1-3; D gene unclear. CDR1 is SGDLS and CDR2 is YYNGEE in the germline V gene. The CDR3 covers 17 residues. Trimming cost V 4 bases and J 3 bases, with 20 bases left between them. This CDR3 is CASSSSSAGIYGNTIYF. The CDR3 DNA follows: TGTGCCAGCAGCTCATCGTCTGCGGGGATTTATGGAAACACCATATATTTT.